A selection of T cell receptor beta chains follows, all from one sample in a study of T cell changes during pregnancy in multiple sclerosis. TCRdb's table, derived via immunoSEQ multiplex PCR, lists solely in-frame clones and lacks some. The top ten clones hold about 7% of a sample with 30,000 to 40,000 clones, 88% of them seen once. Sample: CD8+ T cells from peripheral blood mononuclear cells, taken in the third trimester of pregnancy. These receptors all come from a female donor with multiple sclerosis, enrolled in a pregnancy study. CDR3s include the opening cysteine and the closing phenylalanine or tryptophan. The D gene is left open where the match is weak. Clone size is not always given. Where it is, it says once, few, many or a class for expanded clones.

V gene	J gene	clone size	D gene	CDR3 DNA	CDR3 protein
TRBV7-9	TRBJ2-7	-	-	TGTGCCAGCAGCTTAGTTGGGGACACCGACTACGAGCAGTACTTC	CASSLVGDTDYEQYF
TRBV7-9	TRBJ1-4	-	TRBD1	TGTGCCAGCAGCTCCCTGGACAGGGTGGGGGAAAAACTGTTTTTT	CASSSLDRVGEKLFF
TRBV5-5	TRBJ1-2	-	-	TGTGCCAGCAGCCCAGGGGATTCTAACTATGGCTACACCTTC	CASSPGDSNYGYTF
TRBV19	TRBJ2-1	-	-	TGTGCCAGTAGCACCCCAGGGTGGGCCTACAATGAGCAGTTCTTC	CASSTPGWAYNEQFF
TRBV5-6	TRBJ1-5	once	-	TGTGCCAGCAGCACTTCTTACAGGGCGCGGGGCAATCAGCCCCAGCATTTT	CASSTSYRARGNQPQHF
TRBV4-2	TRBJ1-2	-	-	TGTGCCAGCAGCCAAGATGGGTCGGGGAGGAATGGCTACACCTTC	CASSQDGSGRNGYTF
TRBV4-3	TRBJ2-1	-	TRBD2	TGCGCCAGCAGCCAAGGGACTAGAAGGGACAATGAGCAGTTCTTC	CASSQGTRRDNEQFF
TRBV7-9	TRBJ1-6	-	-	TGTGCCAGCAGCTTAGTTGCAGGCAATAATTCACCCCTCCACTTT	CASSLVAGNNSPLHF
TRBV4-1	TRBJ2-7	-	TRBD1	TGCGCCAGCAGCCAAGTTCAGGGGGCTCTCTACGAGCAGTACTTC	CASSQVQGALYEQYF
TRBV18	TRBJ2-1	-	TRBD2	TGTGCCAGCTCACCACCCCCAGGACTAGCGGGGGGAAACGCCTACAATGAGCAGTTCTTC	CASSPPPGLAGGNAYNEQFF
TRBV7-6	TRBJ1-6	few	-	TGTGCCAGCAGCTTCGCGGTGGGGGAGGGTTCACCCCTCCACTTT	CASSFAVGEGSPLHF
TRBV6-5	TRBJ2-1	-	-	TGTGCCAGCAGTTACTCGGGGGAGGCCTACAATGAGCAGTTCTTC	CASSYSGEAYNEQFF
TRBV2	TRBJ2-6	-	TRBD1	TGTGCCAGCAGCCGTCCCGGGACAGGGACTGGGGCCAACGTCCTGACTTTC	CASSRPGTGTGANVLTF
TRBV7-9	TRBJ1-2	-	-	TGTGCCAGCAGCTTAGGAGGAGGGGTACATGGCTACACCTTC	CASSLGGGVHGYTF
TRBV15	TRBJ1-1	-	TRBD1	TGTGCCACCAGCAGAGTCGTGGACAGGAAAAAGGAAGCTTTCTTT	CATSRVVDRKKEAFF
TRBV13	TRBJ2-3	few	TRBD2	TGTGCCAGCAGCTTGGGGCTAGCGGGGAAAGATACGCAGTATTTT	CASSLGLAGKDTQYF
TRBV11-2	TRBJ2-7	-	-	TGTGCCAGCAGCTTAGTGGGCCCGACATACGAGCAGTACTTC	CASSLVGPTYEQYF
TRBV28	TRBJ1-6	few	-	TGTGCCAGCAGCGACGGCACAGGGTACTATAATTCACCCCTCCACTTT	CASSDGTGYYNSPLHF
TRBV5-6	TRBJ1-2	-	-	TGTGCCAGCAGCTTGGGGGGCGAGGTTGGCTACACCTTC	CASSLGGEVGYTF
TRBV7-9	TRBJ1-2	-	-	TGTGCCAGCAGCTTAGAATGGCATCCGGGCTACACCTTC	CASSLEWHPGYTF
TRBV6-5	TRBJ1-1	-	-	TGTGCCAGCAGTCCCGGGGGGACTGAAGCTTTCTTT	CASSPGGTEAFF
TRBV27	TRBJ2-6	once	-	TGTGCCAGCAGGTCCCAGGGGGTCCTGACTTTC	CASRSQGVLTF
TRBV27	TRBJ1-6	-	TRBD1	TGTGCCAGCAGTATCGGGACAGGTTTTAATTCACCCCTCCACTTT	CASSIGTGFNSPLHF
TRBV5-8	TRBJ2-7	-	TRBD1	TGTGCCAGCAGCTTGGGGGACAGCTCCTACGAGCAGTACTTC	CASSLGDSSYEQYF
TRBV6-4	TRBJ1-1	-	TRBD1	TGTGCCAGCCGTATGACAGGGGGTACGACTGAAGCTTTCTTT	CASRMTGGTTEAFF
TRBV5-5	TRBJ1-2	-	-	TGTGCCAGCAGCCCGGAACGGGGATACTATGGCTACACCTTC	CASSPERGYYGYTF
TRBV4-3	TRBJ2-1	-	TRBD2	TGCGCCAGCAGCCCTCGACTAGCGGGGGCCCCCACTTATACCTACAATGAGCAGTTCTTC	CASSPRLAGAPTYTYNEQFF
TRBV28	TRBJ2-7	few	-	TGTGCCAGCAGTCCAGGGGTTGCCTACGAGCAGTACTTC	CASSPGVAYEQYF
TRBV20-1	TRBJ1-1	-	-	TGCAGTGCTAGTCCCGGAGCTGAAGCTTTCTTT	CSASPGAEAFF
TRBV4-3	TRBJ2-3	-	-	TGCGCCAGCAGCCACCTTGGCGGACTCACAGATACGCAGTATTTT	CASSHLGGLTDTQYF
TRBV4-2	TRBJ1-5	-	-	TGTGCCAGCAGCCAAGATCTAGGAGGATCTGAGCCCCAGCATTTT	CASSQDLGGSEPQHF
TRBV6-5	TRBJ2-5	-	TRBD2	TGTGCCAGCAGTTACTGGACTAGCGGGGGGACGGAGACCCAGTACTTC	CASSYWTSGGTETQYF
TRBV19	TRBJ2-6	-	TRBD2	TGTGCCAGTAGTCCGTTGGGGGGGTCCATCAACGTCCTGACTTTC	CASSPLGGSINVLTF
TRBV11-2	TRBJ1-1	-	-	TGTGCCAGCAGCTTAGTCGCAGGATATCGCACTGAAGCTTTCTTT	CASSLVAGYRTEAFF
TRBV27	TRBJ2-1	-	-	TGTGCCAGCAGTTCCAGGGGCACCTACAATGAGCAGTTCTTC	CASSSRGTYNEQFF
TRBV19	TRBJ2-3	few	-	TGTGCCACGGCACTCGGGGGGCTTACAGATACGCAGTATTTT	CATALGGLTDTQYF
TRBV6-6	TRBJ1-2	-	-	TGTGCCAGCAGTTACGTCCAGGGAGGTGGCTACACCTTC	CASSYVQGGGYTF
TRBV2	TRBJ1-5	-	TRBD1	TGTGCCAGCAGGGACTCAACAGGGACAGTTAGGGATCAGCCCCAGCATTTT	CASRDSTGTVRDQPQHF
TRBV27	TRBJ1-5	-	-	TGTGCCAGCAGGATCGACAGTTTCCTGGGGCCCCAGCATTTT	CASRIDSFLGPQHF
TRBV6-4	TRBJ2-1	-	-	TGTGCCAGCAGTGAGGGGGCGTACAATGAGCAGTTCTTC	CASSEGAYNEQFF
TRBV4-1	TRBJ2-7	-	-	TGCGCCAGCAGCCAAGACAGGGGCCGGGGCTCCTACGAGCAGTACTTC	CASSQDRGRGSYEQYF
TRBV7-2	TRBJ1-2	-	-	TGTGCCAGCAGCTTAGGTCGGGGCTATGGCTACACCTTC	CASSLGRGYGYTF
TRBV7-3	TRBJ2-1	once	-	TGTGCCAGCAGCCCTGAGCAGGGGAATGAGCAGTTCTTC	CASSPEQGNEQFF
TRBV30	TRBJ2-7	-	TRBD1	TGTGCCTGGAGTCACGGGACAGGCTACGAGCAGTACTTC	CAWSHGTGYEQYF
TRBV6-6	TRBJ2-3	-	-	TGTGCCAGCCTAGGGGGGGTTACGCAGTATTTT	CASLGGVTQYF
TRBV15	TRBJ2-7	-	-	TGTGCCACCAGCAGAGAGCAGGGCCCTATCTACGAGCAGTACTTC	CATSREQGPIYEQYF
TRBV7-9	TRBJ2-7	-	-	TGTGCCAGCAGCGGCTCGTGGGCAGGCGAGCAGTACTTC	CASSGSWAGEQYF
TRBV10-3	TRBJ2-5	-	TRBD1	TGTGCCATCAGTGAGACAGGGGTCTGGGAGACCCAGTACTTC	CAISETGVWETQYF
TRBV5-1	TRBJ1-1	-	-	TGCGCCAGCAGCTTGCAGGGTCTCACTGAAGCTTTCTTT	CASSLQGLTEAFF
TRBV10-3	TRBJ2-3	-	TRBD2	TGTGCCATCAGCCGTAGCGGGGGACAAACGGATACGCAGTATTTT	CAISRSGGQTDTQYF
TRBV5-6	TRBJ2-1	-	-	TGTGCCAGCAGCTTGATAGGAAAGGGGTCGGACAATGAGCAGTTCTTC	CASSLIGKGSDNEQFF